The 23 T cell receptor beta chains presented below share a single source sample, sequenced in a study of blood T cells in healthy people across ages. A second PCR, run for roughly 7 to 12 cycles, used a sample-barcoded 5' primer plus a J-beta primer mix. TCRdb re-derived calls from the 5' RACE reads in MiXCR, one entry per CDR3 protein. Altogether about 1,000,000 distinct CDR3 sequences are present, more than 35% being singletons, with the ten largest covering 18%. Sequencing was performed on blood. The receptors were sampled from a woman aged 55-70 years in good health.

The genes are TRBV11-2 and TRBJ2-5, with D tentatively TRBD2 (5 bases). The germline V gene has CDR1 SGHAT and CDR2 FQNNGV. CDR3 length: 17 amino acids. Trimming took 3 bases from V and 1 from J, leaving 18 bases between them. DNA of the CDR3: TGTGCCAGCAGCTTGAGGGCTGTTGAGCTACCCCAAGAGACCCAGTACTTC. Amino acid sequence: CASSLRAVELPQETQYF.

The V and J genes are TRBV14 and TRBJ2-5, with 8 bases that match TRBD1. Germline V gene sequence: CDR1 SGHDN, CDR2 FVKESK. This CDR3 region has 14 residues. The J segment lost 7 bases and the V segment lost 6 bases, leaving 10 bases of the junction unmatched. The DNA of the CDR3 is TGTGCCAGCAGAGAGGCAGGGGGCGCCGGGACCCAGTACTTC. Translated: CASREAGGAGTQYF.

In DNA form, the CDR3 reads TGTGCCAGCAGCTTAGGTCCTAGCAGGATGTACCAGTACTTC. This translates into CASSLGPSRMYQYF. The chain combines TRBV7-8 with TRBJ2-5; D might be TRBD2 (5 bases). CDR3 length: 14 residues. Trimming shortened V by 1 base and J by 10 bases, and 16 bases separated the two germline ends. Germline values: CDR1 SGHVS, CDR2 FQNEAQ.

This clonotype showed up just a few times. The chain is built from TRBV12-3 or TRBV12-4 and TRBJ2-7, with D perhaps TRBD1 or TRBD2 (5 bases each). Trimming shortened V by 5 bases and J by 6 bases, and 14 bases separated the two germline ends. The CDR3 sequence is 13 residues long. As DNA, the CDR3 is TGTGCCAGCAGTCAGGGACGGACCTCCGAGCAGTACTTC. Translation: CASSQGRTSEQYF.

This clonotype was observed a few times. The chain joins TRBV5-4 to TRBJ2-4; TRBD1 agrees at 10 bases. Trimming took 9 bases from V and 6 from J; bases not matched to a gene: 3. The germline gives CDR1 SGHNT, CDR2 YYREEE (reference sequence). The CDR3 totals 12 residues. The CDR3 loop reads CATRDRGNIQYF. The CDR3 DNA reads TGTGCCACCAGGGACAGGGGAAACATTCAGTACTTC.

This clonotype was observed a handful of times. This chain joins TRBV11-2 and TRBJ2-1; the D is unclear. Germline-derived CDR1 and CDR2 are SGHAT and FQNNGV. V lost 2 bases to trimming and J lost 3 bases, with 14 bases between them. The CDR3 length is 16 residues. This CDR3 reads CASSLNRPSSYNEQFF. Written as DNA, the CDR3 is TGTGCCAGCAGCTTAAATCGACCGTCGAGCTACAATGAGCAGTTCTTC.

The gene calls are TRBV4-1 and TRBJ2-2; maybe TRBD2 (6 bases). Trimming took off 4 bases at V and 5 bases at J, with 20 bases between the two ends. This CDR3 comprises 17 residues. In germline, CDR1 is MGHRA, CDR2 YSYEKL. The CDR3 region is CASSPNPDYRSTGELFF. The CDR3 DNA follows: TGCGCCAGCAGCCCTAATCCGGACTACCGAAGTACCGGGGAGCTGTTTTTT.

The chain carries TRBV5-1 and TRBJ2-1; the D is unclear. The DNA end is more similar to TRBJ2-7, so the J call may be wrong. The germline V gene has CDR1 SGHRS and CDR2 YFSETQ. CDR3 length: 15 residues. The CDR3 DNA follows: TGCGCCAGCAGCTTGGAGGCGAGCTCCTACAATGAGCAGTACTTC. Its protein product is CASSLEASSYNEQYF.

CDR3 in DNA: TGCAGCGGCCGACAGGCTGTAGAGACCCAGTACTTC. Protein product: CSGRQAVETQYF. This chain uses TRBV29-1 with TRBJ2-5; possible D gene TRBD1, 6 bases. Germline loops: CDR1 SQVTM, CDR2 ANQGSEA. Trimming removed 7 bases from V and 4 bases from J, with 13 bases in between. The CDR3 sequence is 12 residues long.

With regard to this clonotype: The junction shows a germline mismatch at one end, possibly a read error. The gene calls are TRBV7-9 and TRBJ2-5; D perhaps matches TRBD1 (5 bases). The DNA end favors TRBJ2-7, so the J call may be wrong. The CDR3 runs 12 residues. In germline, CDR1 is SEHNR, CDR2 FQNEAQ (reference sequence). The CDR3 DNA sequence: TGTGCCGGCAGCTCACAGGTTTACGAGCAGTACTTC. Its protein product is CAGSSQVYEQYF.

The rearrangement uses TRBV30 and TRBJ2-1; D is unclear. V lost 0 bases and J 9 bases, leaving 6 bases between the germline ends. This CDR3 is 11 amino acids long. CDR1 is GTSNPN and CDR2 is SVGIG in the germline V gene (reference sequence). The DNA for the CDR3 is TGTGCCTGGAGTGTAGCGCGTGAGCAGTTCTTC. Protein sequence: CAWSVAREQFF.

V usage is TRBV20-1 and J usage is TRBJ1-2, with D maybe TRBD1 (5 bases). The CDR3 is 12 amino acids. CDR1 and CDR2 (germline): DFQATT, SNEGSKA (reference sequence). Trimming cost V 2 bases and J 4 bases, with 8 bases left between them. In DNA, the CDR3 is TGCAGTGCTAGATTAGGGGTCTATGGCTACACCTTC. It yields the protein CSARLGVYGYTF.

This clonotype was counted ten times or more. This clone may be a read error of a much larger clone one base away. The chain has TRBV20-1 and TRBJ2-4; D may be TRBD1 (6 bases). Trimming shortened V by 5 bases and J by 4 bases, and 12 bases separated the two germline ends. Germline loops: CDR1 DFQATT, CDR2 SNEGSKA (reference sequence). The CDR3 extends over 13 amino acids. Here the CDR3 reads CSAAQGAKNIQYF. CDR3 nucleotides: TGCAGTGCTGCACAGGGCGCGAAAAACATTCAGTACTTC.

The table lists this clonotype with a few counts. J is TRBJ1-1 and V is TRBV13; D might be TRBD1 (6 bases). This CDR3 is 14 amino acids long. Trimming removed 5 bases at V and 4 bases at J, with 14 bases between. Per germline, CDR1 PRHDT and CDR2 FYEKMQ (reference sequence). CDR3 in DNA: TGTGCCAGCAGCCCCTACAGGGTGGGCACTGAAGCTTTCTTT. Its translation is CASSPYRVGTEAFF. Based on the CDR3 plus reference TRBV13 and TRBJ1-1, the full variable domain is AAGVIQSPRHLIKEKRETATLKCYPIPRHDTVYWYQQGPGQDPQFLISFYEKMQSDKGSIPDRFSAQQFSDYHSELNMSSLELGDSALYFCASSPYRVGTEAFFGQGTRLTVV.

The chain is built from TRBV28 and TRBJ1-1; D remains unclear. In germline, CDR1 is MDHEN, CDR2 SYDVKM. The CDR3 length is 14 residues. V gave up 5 bases and J gave up 11 bases, with 21 bases separating them. CDR3 coding DNA: TGTGCCAGCAGTCATTCCCGGACGATAAGATCCGCTTTCTTT. It encodes CASSHSRTIRSAFF.

The V and J genes are TRBV7-9 and TRBJ2-7; 7 bases map to TRBD2. CDR3 size: 19 residues. Germline CDR1 is SEHNR and CDR2 is FQNEAQ (reference sequence). The junction had 20 bases not matched to a gene; V was cut back by 5 bases and J by 1 base. In DNA form, the CDR3 reads TGTGCCAGCAGCCCCACACCTAGCCGTCCGCGGGAGAGGTCCTACGAGCAGTACTTC. Encoded protein: CASSPTPSRPRERSYEQYF.

The V call is TRBV5-6, the J call TRBJ2-5, with D possibly called TRBD1 or TRBD2 (6 bases each). Deletions cut 2 bases from V and 3 bases from J, with 14 bases between. The CDR3 is 15 residues long. Germline V gene sequence: CDR1 SGHDT, CDR2 YYEEEE. The CDR3: CASSFWGAREETQYF. CDR3 nucleotide sequence: TGTGCCAGCAGCTTTTGGGGGGCGCGAGAAGAGACCCAGTACTTC.

This sequence joins TRBV6-5 and TRBJ2-1; TRBD2 agrees at 13 bases. The CDR3 has 23 amino acids. The germline V gene has CDR1 MNHEY and CDR2 SVGAGI. The junction had 20 bases not matched to a gene; V was cut back by 3 bases and J by 0 bases. The DNA of the CDR3 is TGTGCCAGCAGTTATAGAGGGATAGAAAGGACTAGCGGGAGCACGCCCTCCTACAATGAGCAGTTCTTC. Its translation: CASSYRGIERTSGSTPSYNEQFF.

The chain recombines TRBV6-2 or TRBV6-3 with TRBJ2-2; 8 nucleotides line up with TRBD2. The trim removed 2 bases at V and 2 bases at J, leaving 10 bases unmatched. The length of the CDR3 is 18 residues. CDR1 is MNHEY, CDR2 SVGEGT, per germline. Here the CDR3 DNA reads TGTGCCAGCAGTTACGTCGGGGGCCTAGCGGGTAACACCGGGGAGCTGTTTTTT. Its translation is CASSYVGGLAGNTGELFF.

V is TRBV7-8 and J is TRBJ2-7; the D gene is possibly TRBD2 (5 bases). The J call may be wrong; the DNA end is better matched by TRBJ2-5. The CDR3 is made up of 15 amino acids. Germline assignment: CDR1 SGHVS and CDR2 FQNEAQ. The CDR3 protein is CASSLGGARVETQYF. Written as DNA, the CDR3 is TGTGCCAGCAGCTTAGGAGGTGCGCGGGTAGAGACCCAGTACTTC.

This clonotype was seen at least ten times. This rearrangement joins TRBV9 to TRBJ2-3, with TRBD2 matching 8 bases. Germline assignment: CDR1 SGDLS and CDR2 YYNGEE. V lost 4 bases to trimming and J lost 0 bases; unmatched junction nucleotides: 1. The CDR3 spans 14 residues. The CDR3 nucleotides read TGTGCCAGCAGCCCTAGCGGGAGCACAGATACGCAGTATTTT. Its translation is CASSPSGSTDTQYF.

This chain uses TRBV12-3 or TRBV12-4 with TRBJ1-2; tentatively, D is TRBD1 (6 bases). The CDR3 consists of 12 residues. Deletions cut 6 bases from V and 8 bases from J, with 13 bases between. The CDR3 region is CASRGQREGYTF. The CDR3, as DNA: TGTGCCAGCAGGGGACAACGTGAGGGCTACACCTTC.

This chain joins TRBV25-1 and TRBJ2-5, with 8 bases matching TRBD1. This CDR3 spans 14 amino acids. Unmatched junction bases numbered 6, after V lost 4 bases and J lost 5 bases. Germline V gives CDR1 MGHDK, CDR2 SYGVNS. In DNA form, the CDR3 reads TGTGCCAGCAGTGCTCGGACAGGGATGGAGACCCAGTACTTC. It yields the protein CASSARTGMETQYF. Combining the CDR3 with reference TRBV25-1 and TRBJ2-5 gives the whole variable domain EADIYQTPRYLVIGTGKKITLECSQTMGHDKMYWYQQDPGMELHLIHYSYGVNSTEKGDLSSESTVSRIRTEHFPLTLESARPSHTSQYLCASSARTGMETQYFGPGTRLLVL.